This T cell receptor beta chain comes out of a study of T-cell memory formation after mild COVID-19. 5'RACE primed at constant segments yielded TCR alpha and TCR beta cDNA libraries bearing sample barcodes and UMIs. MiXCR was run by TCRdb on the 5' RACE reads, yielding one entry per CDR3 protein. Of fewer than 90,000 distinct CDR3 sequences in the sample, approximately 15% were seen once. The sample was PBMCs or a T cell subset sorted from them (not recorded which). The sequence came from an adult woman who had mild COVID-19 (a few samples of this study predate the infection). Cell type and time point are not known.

The CDR3 DNA reads TGCGCCAGCAGCCAAGATAGAAGTAGGCCCGAGGGGGAGCTGTTTTTT. This encodes CASSQDRSRPEGELFF. The V gene is TRBV4-1, the J gene TRBJ2-2; D is unresolved. V was pared by 0 bases and J by 8 bases, with 16 bases between. The CDR3 spans 16 residues. Per germline, CDR1 MGHRA and CDR2 YSYEKL.